The entry below describes one TCR beta chain. This clonotype has a handful of counts. The antigen it binds to is not known. No much larger clone is present one base from it, and per-base qualities are unavailable. These data originate in a study of T cells after yellow fever vaccination (dated by TCRdb to the late 2010s). Background on the whole study: The SMART-Seq v4 Ultra Low Input RNA kit was used to prepare libraries from fractions with low cell numbers. Blood was collected at multiple timepoints before and after primary and secondary immunization, and bulk PBMC replicates and cell subsets were isolated. Two healthy male donors made up the cohort, one aged 18 to 29 years and the other aged 30 to 40 years. To follow T-cell clones before and after primary and booster YFV17D yellow fever vaccination, bulk TCR alpha and beta repertoires were sequenced over time. The paper as a whole reports these results and caveats: Computational filtering was required because FACS-sorted repertoires could contain abundant contaminating clonotypes from the bulk population. Because only two donors were included in the study, the extent to which the findings can be generalized is limited. Most clones expanded after primary vaccination (roughly 96% of CD4 and 88% of CD8) were re-detected after the booster, suggesting that broad memory maintenance occurred. A small fraction of clonotypes appeared in both the CD4 and CD8 compartments, likely as a result of convergent recombination. Compared with the primary T-cell response, the secondary T-cell response was weaker but faster, peaking on day 5 rather than day 15.

Per the publication, the treatment or condition label means: live attenuated yellow fever vaccine strain. PBMCs were isolated from peripheral blood using a standard Ficoll-Paque protocol. CD4 and CD8 T-cell fractions were isolated with Dynabeads CD4 and CD8 positive selection kits. TriZol was used to extract RNA from bulk PBMCs, from CD4 and CD8 fractions, and from dextramer-positive and dextramer-negative fractions. TCR cDNA was synthesized by 5'RACE template switching, which introduced a universal primer site and unique molecular identifiers. Priming for cDNA synthesis came from both the TCR alpha and TCR beta constant segments. Two PCR steps were used to amplify libraries, with sample barcodes and sequencing adapters being added in the second step. Libraries were sequenced on Illumina HiSeq 2500 (2x100 bp) or NovaSeq (2x150 bp). The authors processed their data as follows. MIGEC handled demultiplexing of reads and collapsing into UMI consensus sequences, while MiXCR performed V(D)J alignment. Vaccine-responding clonotypes were identified with edgeR using replicate PBMC samples, with FDR below 0.01 and a log2 fold change above 5 up to day 15 being required. Each bulk clonotype was labeled CD4 or CD8 based on which sequenced repertoire, CD4 or CD8, contained the clonotype at higher abundance. TCRdb handled the public reads itself, with Q25 trimming in fastp and clone calling in MiXCR, and kept productive beta chains. Each entry merges the rows of one CDR3 protein and shows their most common DNA and genes. The V and J calls were determined by TCRdb, not by the authors. The sample table holds approximately 300,000 distinct CDR3 sequences, of which 10% to 15% were seen once. The leading ten clones occupy about 0.51% of the sample.

Ends trimmed: V by 4 bases, J by 0 bases; bases unmatched to a gene: 9. Measured from the cysteine to the phenylalanine, the CDR3 is 16 residues long. The read is trimmed to its CDR3 DNA, 48 bases read in frame from base 1. Based on the germline V gene, the CDR1 and CDR2 sequences are SGHRS and YFSETQ. The sequenced sample was CD4+ T cells sorted from PBMCs, obtained 45 days after the yellow fever booster vaccination. The rearranged chain carries TRBV5-1 and TRBJ2-7; the junction holds 8 bases that match TRBD1. This TCR was recovered from a young man who received the YFV17D yellow fever vaccine. The CDR3 sequence is CASSHKTGVSSYEQYF. The nucleotide sequence is TGCGCCAGCAGCCACAAGACAGGGGTAAGCTCCTACGAGCAGTACTTC.